Described below is a single T cell receptor (beta chain) sequence and its context. This record belongs to a study of blood T cell repertoires in COVID-19. The CDR3 has 16 amino acids. J lost 7 bases, V lost 6 bases, and 18 bases had no gene match. Per the germline V gene, CDR1 is GTSNPN and CDR2 is SVGIG (reference sequence). Measured with immunoSEQ multiplex PCR; TCRdb has only the in-frame clones, and not every one. The table records roughly 500,000 clones, approximately 92% of them present only once. Enrolment of Seattle patients took place during active infection, and they were followed longitudinally.

The TCR originated in a man aged 18-30 years with COVID-19, enrolled during active disease. Material for sequencing was peripheral blood. V is TRBV30 and J is TRBJ2-1, with TRBD2 matching over 7 bases. CDR3 sequence reads: CACPRGSGGIRNEQFF. In DNA, the CDR3 is TGTGCCTGCCCCCGGGGTTCGGGGGGAATTAGGAATGAGCAGTTCTTC.